This TCR beta chain was recovered during a study of T cell repertoires in cytomegalovirus infection. Study summary: Based on public TCR beta signatures, there were indications of CMV infection and of a matching HLA type.

This CDR3 contains 16 residues. Germline-derived CDR1 and CDR2 are LGHNA and YNFKEQ. V was shortened by 0 bases and J by 2 bases, with 12 bases between the two germline ends. MiXCR, run by TCRdb on the reads, gives a single entry per CDR3 protein. The sample records around 900,000 distinct CDR3 sequences, roughly 30% being singletons. About this clonotype itself: Its matching antigen is unknown.

Findings and caveats of the study: Clonotypes of TCR beta that were HLA-C-restricted and CMV-specific dominated the ex vivo response.

The sequencing used cultured CD8+ T cells from PBMCs, collected from culture after CMV antigen stimulation. V is TRBV4-2 and J is TRBJ2-3; D may be TRBD2 (6 bases). The sequence was obtained from a human donor in good health (CMV status not recorded). Some clones in this sample may be carry-over from other donors' samples. CDR3 nucleotide sequence: TGTGCCAGCAGCCAAGATGGCCGGGGGATCACAGATACGCAGTATTTT. Translation gives CASSQDGRGITDTQYF.